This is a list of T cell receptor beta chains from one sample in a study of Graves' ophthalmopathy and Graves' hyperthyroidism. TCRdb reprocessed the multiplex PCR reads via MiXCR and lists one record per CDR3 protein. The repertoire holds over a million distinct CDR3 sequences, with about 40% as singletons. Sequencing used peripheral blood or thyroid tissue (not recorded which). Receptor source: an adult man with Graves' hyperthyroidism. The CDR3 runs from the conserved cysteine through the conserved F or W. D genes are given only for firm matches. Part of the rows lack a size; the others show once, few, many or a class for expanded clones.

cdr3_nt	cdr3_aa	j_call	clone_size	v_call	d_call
TGTGCCAGCAGTGCGGCGGGACAAGAGACCCAGTACTTC	CASSAAGQETQYF	TRBJ2-5	many	TRBV25-1	-
TGTGCCATCAGTGAGTCGGGGTCCTGGGGCGAGCAGTACTTC	CAISESGSWGEQYF	TRBJ2-7	-	TRBV10-3	-
TGTGCCAGCAGCAGACCTCCCGAGGACACTGAAGCTTTCTTT	CASSRPPEDTEAFF	TRBJ1-1	many	TRBV7-2	-
TGTGCCAGCAGCTTAGGTGTCGGGGGCGGGTACGAGCAGTACTTC	CASSLGVGGGYEQYF	TRBJ2-7	many	TRBV7-9	-
TGTGCCAGCACCACTTTAATCCGGGGGAGGGAAAAACTGTTTTTT	CASTTLIRGREKLFF	TRBJ1-4	-	TRBV2	-
TGTGCCAGCAGCCAAGACCCCGCACTAGCGGGAGGGTACGAGCAGTACTTC	CASSQDPALAGGYEQYF	TRBJ2-7	many	TRBV7-2	TRBD2
TGCGCCAGCAGCTTGAGGGGTAGCGGGCCGTACAACACCGGGGAGCTGTTTTTT	CASSLRGSGPYNTGELFF	TRBJ2-2	few	TRBV5-1	TRBD2
TGTGCCAGCAGTTGGACTAGCGGGGATCCTGAAGCTTTCTTT	CASSWTSGDPEAFF	TRBJ1-1	once	TRBV7-9	-
TGTGCCAGCAGCTTAGGTGAGGGACGGGCTTTCTTT	CASSLGEGRAFF	TRBJ1-1	many	TRBV7-9	-
TGTGCCAGCAGCTTGTGGGAGGCCCTGTACGGGCAGTACTTC	CASSLWEALYGQYF	TRBJ2-7	few	TRBV7-9	-
TGTGCCAGCAGGAGTCAAGGTCCCTACGAGCAGTACTTC	CASRSQGPYEQYF	TRBJ2-7	-	TRBV7-8	-
TGCAGCGTTGTTCCCAGCAGTGGCGCGGGACAGGCCGACGAAGAGACCCAGTACTTC	CSVVPSSGAGQADEETQYF	TRBJ2-5	-	TRBV29-1	TRBD1
TGTGCCATCAGGACAGGGGGGGGGACCCAGTACTTC	CAIRTGGGTQYF	TRBJ2-5	many	TRBV10-3	TRBD1
TGTGCCACTGGTGAGGTGTCCGGGGAGCTGTTTTTT	CATGEVSGELFF	TRBJ2-2	-	TRBV12-3/TRBV12-4	-
TGTGCCAGCGGACAGGCCACCGGGGAGACCCAGTACTTC	CASGQATGETQYF	TRBJ2-5	-	TRBV15	TRBD1
TGTGCCAGCAGTAGTGGGGGAGCGGTAGGGTACGCCTTC	CASSSGGAVGYAF	TRBJ1-2	-	TRBV12-3/TRBV12-4	-
TGTGCCAGCAGCCAAGATGGGACAGGGCTGTTCGACACTGAAGCTTTCTTT	CASSQDGTGLFDTEAFF	TRBJ1-1	-	TRBV14	TRBD1
TGTGCCAGCAGCCACGGACCATTTCTTGGTGAAAAACTGTTTTTT	CASSHGPFLGEKLFF	TRBJ1-4	-	TRBV12-3/TRBV12-4	-
TGTGCCAGCAGCCGGGAGACGAGGGCCGGGGAGCTGTTTTTT	CASSRETRAGELFF	TRBJ2-2	-	TRBV7-8	-
TGTGCCAGCGTTCATTACGGGAAACAAGAGACCCAGTACTTC	CASVHYGKQETQYF	TRBJ2-5	-	TRBV3-1	-
TGTGCCAGCAGCCCCGGGGGCCCCGCGGACGAGGCAGATACGCAGTATTTT	CASSPGGPADEADTQYF	TRBJ2-3	-	TRBV11-2	-
TGTGCCAGTAGTGCCCGTAGGGGGGTAGTGAACACTGAAGCTTTCTTT	CASSARRGVVNTEAFF	TRBJ1-1	many	TRBV19	-
TGTGCCACCAGCAGAGGGGGGCGACTGGGTTCCTACGAGCAGTACTTC	CATSRGGRLGSYEQYF	TRBJ2-7	few	TRBV15	-
TGCAGCGAGTCGGACATACAAGAGACCCAGTACTTC	CSESDIQETQYF	TRBJ2-5	-	TRBV29-1	-
TGTGCCAGCGGCGACGGACCCCTGTACAGCAATCAGCCCCAGCATTTT	CASGDGPLYSNQPQHF	TRBJ1-5	-	TRBV7-2	-
TGTGCCAGCACCCCCGGAGGCTATTCACCCCTCCACTTT	CASTPGGYSPLHF	TRBJ1-6	-	TRBV12-3/TRBV12-4	-
TGTGCCAGCAGCTACGGGACAGTAGGTTCACCCCTCCACTTT	CASSYGTVGSPLHF	TRBJ1-6	many	TRBV11-2	TRBD1
TGCGCCAGCAGTCCGCTACCCCAGGGGATGAACACTGAAGCTTTCTTT	CASSPLPQGMNTEAFF	TRBJ1-1	-	TRBV4-3	-
TGTGCCAGCAGTGGACAGGTCGGTTACGAGCAGTACTTC	CASSGQVGYEQYF	TRBJ2-7	-	TRBV7-8	TRBD1
TGCAGTGCTGGAGAGACGCCGGGGGAGTCTCAAGAGACCCAGTACTTC	CSAGETPGESQETQYF	TRBJ2-5	-	TRBV20-1	-
TGTGCCGGCAGTGAAGCTGGGACAGGGGTATACACTGAAGCTTTCTTT	CAGSEAGTGVYTEAFF	TRBJ1-1	-	TRBV2	TRBD1